This is a list of T cell receptor beta chains from one sample in a study of blood T cell repertoires in COVID-19. Sequenced by immunoSEQ multiplex PCR; TCRdb stores in-frame clones only, minus some. This table holds roughly 190,000 clones, 75% to 90% found once. Sequencing used peripheral blood. The receptors derive from a woman aged 55-75 years with acute or convalescent COVID-19. The CDR3 runs from the conserved cysteine through the conserved F or W. The order of the fields is V gene, J gene, CDR3 protein.

v_gene: TRBV7-9; j_gene: TRBJ1-2; CDR3aa: CASSKKGQNHNTF
v_gene: TRBV10-3; j_gene: TRBJ1-4; CDR3aa: CAISDRVATNEKLFF
v_gene: TRBV9; j_gene: TRBJ2-5; CDR3aa: CASAKSAASGGQETQYF
v_gene: TRBV9; j_gene: TRBJ2-2; CDR3aa: CASSPWSAGNTGELFF
v_gene: TRBV5-4; j_gene: TRBJ2-3; CDR3aa: CASSFPRQGSTDTQYF
v_gene: TRBV11-2; j_gene: TRBJ2-1; CDR3aa: CATTLNPQFEQFF
v_gene: TRBV28; j_gene: TRBJ2-5; CDR3aa: CASSLFGLAGLQETQYF
v_gene: TRBV5-4; j_gene: TRBJ1-2; CDR3aa: CASSLEKGRRDYGYTF
v_gene: TRBV4-2; j_gene: TRBJ2-6; CDR3aa: CASSQDGRASWANVLTF
v_gene: TRBV21-1; j_gene: TRBJ2-7; CDR3aa: CASSTKTGRLRYEQYF
v_gene: TRBV27; j_gene: TRBJ2-7; CDR3aa: CASSFGGSLPYEQYF
v_gene: TRBV3-1/TRBV3-2; j_gene: TRBJ2-5; CDR3aa: CASSPRGLASGGQYF
v_gene: TRBV6-2/TRBV6-3; j_gene: TRBJ2-2; CDR3aa: CASSQLNTGELFF